Many counts were recorded for the clone carrying this T cell receptor (beta chain). Antigen: not known. The record originates from a study of T cells in Graves' hyperthyroidism and ophthalmopathy. Study context: Peripheral blood was taken when the disease was first diagnosed, before any treatment began.

V lost 3 bases, J lost 4 bases, and 9 bases lay in between. This CDR3 is built from 12 residues. Looked up from germline, CDR1 is DFQATT and CDR2 is SNEGSKA (reference sequence). The CDR3 regions of TCR beta were amplified from RNA transcripts. Researchers ran a first-round RT-PCR on the TCR CDR3 using the HTBI primer set. A single record per CDR3 protein comes from TCRdb applying MiXCR to the multiplex PCR reads. In the table there are approximately 220,000 distinct CDR3 sequences, around 18% of which are singletons. Whole-study results and caveats: The authors' 13 V-J model separated ophthalmopathy from stable hyperthyroidism. Median prediction lead before ophthalmopathy onset was 6.5 to 7 months with the model.

The J gene is TRBJ1-2, the V gene TRBV20-1, with D unresolved. The specimen sequenced was blood. This sequence was found in a man aged 35 to 55 with Graves' hyperthyroidism. The CDR3 bases are TGCAGTGCTAGGGAGACGTTCTATGGCTACACCTTC. Protein sequence: CSARETFYGYTF.